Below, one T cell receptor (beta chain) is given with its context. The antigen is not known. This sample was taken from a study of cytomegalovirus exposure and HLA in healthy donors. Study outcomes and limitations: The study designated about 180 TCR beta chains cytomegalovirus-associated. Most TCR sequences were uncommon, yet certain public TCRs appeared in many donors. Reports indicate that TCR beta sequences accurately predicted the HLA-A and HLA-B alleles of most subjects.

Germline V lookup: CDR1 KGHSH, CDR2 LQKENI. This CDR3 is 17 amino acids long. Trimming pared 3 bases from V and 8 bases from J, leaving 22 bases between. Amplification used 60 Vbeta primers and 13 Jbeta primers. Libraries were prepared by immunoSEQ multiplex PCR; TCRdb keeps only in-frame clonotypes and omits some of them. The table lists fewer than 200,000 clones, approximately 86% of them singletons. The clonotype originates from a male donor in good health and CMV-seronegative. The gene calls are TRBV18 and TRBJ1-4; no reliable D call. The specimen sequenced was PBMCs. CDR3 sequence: CASSPALSDTPGEKLFF. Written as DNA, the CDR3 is TGTGCCAGCTCACCCGCCCTGTCTGACACCCCGGGGGAAAAACTGTTTTTT.